This T cell receptor beta chain was profiled in a study of type 1 regulatory T cells. At the level of the study: An in vitro protocol generated T-allo10, a Tr1-enriched, alloantigen-specific CD4 T cell product.

Only a few counts were recorded for this clonotype. The antigen remains undetermined. One entry per CDR3 protein results from TCRdb running MiXCR on the reads. This table holds over 55,000 distinct CDR3 sequences, roughly 49% found once. The length of the CDR3 is 16 residues. The V gene's germline CDR1 is DFQATT and CDR2 SNEGSKA (reference sequence). J was trimmed by 5 bases and V by 3 bases; bases with no gene match: 14. Sequenced material: cultured non-Tr1 T cells, either the whole culture or a sorted T cell fraction (not recorded which). The chain links TRBV20-1 to TRBJ2-5; 8 bases fit TRBD1. This clonotype was obtained from a human donor in good health. For the CDR3, the DNA is TGCAGTGCTAGGAAACCAGGGGGCGAATATTGGGAGACCCAGTACTTC. This sequence encodes CSARKPGGEYWETQYF.